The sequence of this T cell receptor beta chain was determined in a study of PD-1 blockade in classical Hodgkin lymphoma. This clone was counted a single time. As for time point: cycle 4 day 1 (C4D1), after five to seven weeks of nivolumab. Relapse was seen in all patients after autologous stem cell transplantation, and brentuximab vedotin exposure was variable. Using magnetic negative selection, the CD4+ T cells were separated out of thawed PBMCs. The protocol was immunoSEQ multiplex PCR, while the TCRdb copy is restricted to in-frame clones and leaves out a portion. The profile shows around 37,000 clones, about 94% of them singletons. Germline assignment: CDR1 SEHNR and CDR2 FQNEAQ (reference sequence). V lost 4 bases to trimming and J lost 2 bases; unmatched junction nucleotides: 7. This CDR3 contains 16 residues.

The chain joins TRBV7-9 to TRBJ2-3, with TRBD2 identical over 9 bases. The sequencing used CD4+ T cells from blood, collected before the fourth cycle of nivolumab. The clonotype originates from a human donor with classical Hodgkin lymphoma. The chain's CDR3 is CASSSGSGSITDTQYF. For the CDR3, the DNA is TGTGCCAGCAGCTCCGGTAGCGGGAGTATCACAGATACGCAGTATTTT. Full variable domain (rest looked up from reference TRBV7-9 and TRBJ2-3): DTGVSQNPRHKITKRGQNVTFRCDPISEHNRLYWYRQTLGQGPEFLTYFQNEAQLEKSRLLSDRFSAERPKGSFSTLEIQRTEQGDSAMYLCASSSGSGSITDTQYFGPGTRLTVL.